These T cell receptor beta chains were read from a single sample in a study of early T cells in non-severe SARS-CoV-2 infection. TCRdb itself ran the 5' RACE reads through MiXCR, one entry per CDR3 protein. The sample carries around 99,000 distinct CDR3 sequences, around a sixth recorded once. This sample comprised whole blood, obtained at baseline. These receptors were obtained from an adult who was a healthcare worker with PCR-confirmed SARS-CoV-2 infection or an uninfected control (not recorded which). Both conserved end residues are part of each CDR3. D genes are given only for firm matches. Clone size is given for some rows only: seen once, a few or many times, or a class if the clone is expanded.

16	TRBD2	TRBV4-2	TRBJ2-3	.	TGTGCCAGCAGGCCCGGTAGCGGGTCTAGCACAGATACGCAGTATTTT	CASRPGSGSSTDTQYF
17	TRBD1	TRBV20-1	TRBJ2-5	.	TGCAGTGCTAGAGATTATAAGACAGGGGGCTGGAAAGAGACCCAGTACTTC	CSARDYKTGGWKETQYF
13	TRBD1	TRBV29-1	TRBJ1-2	many	TGCAGCGTTGGGGGACAGGTCTCCGGTGGCTACACCTTC	CSVGGQVSGGYTF
14	.	TRBV27	TRBJ2-3	few	TGTGCCAGCAGTTTATGGGACAACACAGATACGCAGTATTTT	CASSLWDNTDTQYF
19	TRBD1	TRBV5-1	TRBJ2-5	.	TGCGCCAGCAGCTTGGCCTTAGGCTTGGACAGGGAGAGGCGAGAGACCCAGTACTTC	CASSLALGLDRERRETQYF
13	.	TRBV6-5	TRBJ2-7	few	TGTGCCAGCAGTTACCGCTACTCCTACGAGCAGTACTTC	CASSYRYSYEQYF
13	TRBD2	TRBV27	TRBJ2-5	few	TGTGCCAGCAGTCCACCGGGGAGGGCGACCCAGTACTTC	CASSPPGRATQYF
14	.	TRBV11-3	TRBJ1-1	few	TGTGCCAGCAGCTTAAGAGGGGTCGACACTGAAGCTTTCTTT	CASSLRGVDTEAFF
15	TRBD1	TRBV27	TRBJ2-7	.	TGTGCCAGCAGCCTCCGGGACAGTGGGACCCACGAGCAGTACTTC	CASSLRDSGTHEQYF
16	.	TRBV7-2	TRBJ2-2	many	TGTGCCAGCAGCTGGACTATGCCCCGCACCACCGGGGAGCTGTTTTTT	CASSWTMPRTTGELFF
15	TRBD2	TRBV20-1	TRBJ2-1	.	TGCAGTGCTGCAAGGGAGGGGAGCTCCTACAATGAGCAGTTCTTC	CSAAREGSSYNEQFF
15	.	TRBV19	TRBJ2-6	.	TGTGCCAGTAGCCTGACTGACCCTGGGGCCAACGTCCTGACTTTC	CASSLTDPGANVLTF
14	.	TRBV6-2/TRBV6-3	TRBJ2-7	.	TGTGCCAGCAGTTATGGACACAGCTCCTACGAGCAGTACTTC	CASSYGHSSYEQYF
14	TRBD2	TRBV5-1	TRBJ2-7	.	TGCGCCAGCAGCCCTCTGAGCGGGAGGTACGAGCAGTACTTC	CASSPLSGRYEQYF
11	.	TRBV7-2	TRBJ2-1	.	TGTGCCAGCAGTTTCCGGGACATTCCGTTCTTC	CASSFRDIPFF
14	.	TRBV9	TRBJ2-1	.	TGTGCCAGCAGCGTAGAGGCTAGCCACAATGAGCAGTTCTTC	CASSVEASHNEQFF
17	TRBD2	TRBV5-6	TRBJ2-2	once	TGTGCCAGCAGCAACCAAGGACTAGCGGAAAACACCGGGGAGCTGTTTTTT	CASSNQGLAENTGELFF
12	.	TRBV12-5	TRBJ2-4	.	TGTGCCTCCGGGCTGGGGTCGGGCATTCAGTACTTC	CASGLGSGIQYF
16	TRBD2	TRBV7-9	TRBJ2-7	few	TGTGCCAGCAGCCTCACTAGCGGGATTTCCGCCTACGAGCAGTACTTC	CASSLTSGISAYEQYF
15	.	TRBV4-1	TRBJ2-7	.	TGCGCCAGCAGCCAAGTCAGGACCAGCCCCTGGGAGCAGTACTTC	CASSQVRTSPWEQYF
13	.	TRBV3-1	TRBJ1-1	.	TGTGCCAGCAGCCAAGTGACGCCTACTGAAGCTTTCTTT	CASSQVTPTEAFF
13	.	TRBV7-2	TRBJ2-1	few	TGTGCCAGCAGCTTACGGAGGATCAATGAGCAGTTCTTC	CASSLRRINEQFF
15	.	TRBV6-5	TRBJ2-3	few	TGTGCCAGCAGTCCGGGCCGTCAACCCACAGATACGCAGTATTTT	CASSPGRQPTDTQYF
14	.	TRBV12-3/TRBV12-4	TRBJ2-3	few	TGTGCCAGCAGTTTGGGGAGTGAGGCAGATACGCAGTATTTT	CASSLGSEADTQYF
13	TRBD2	TRBV7-2	TRBJ2-5	.	TGTGCCAGCAGCTCGGACGGGGAGGGGACCCAGTACTTC	CASSSDGEGTQYF
13	.	TRBV4-1	TRBJ2-1	many	TGCGCCAGCAGCCACCTCTTTTCAAATGAGCAGTTCTTC	CASSHLFSNEQFF
12	.	TRBV11-2	TRBJ2-5	many	TGTGCCAGCAGCTTTAACCAAGAGACCCAGTACTTC	CASSFNQETQYF
14	TRBD2	TRBV20-1	TRBJ2-3	.	TGCAGTGCTAGTCCCGCGGGAGTGTCCGATACGCAGTATTTT	CSASPAGVSDTQYF
18	TRBD2	TRBV2	TRBJ2-1	few	TGTGCCAGCAGATCGGGACTAGCGGGAGGATGGACCTACAATGAGCAGTTCTTC	CASRSGLAGGWTYNEQFF
15	.	TRBV5-1	TRBJ2-3	.	TGCGCCAGCAGCTTACGGACCCGAACTTCAGATACGCAGTATTTT	CASSLRTRTSDTQYF
18	TRBD1	TRBV28	TRBJ1-4	.	TGTGCCAGCAGTAGCGGGACAGGGGGTTTTGGCGGTTGGGAAAAACTGTTTTTT	CASSSGTGGFGGWEKLFF
13	.	TRBV12-3/TRBV12-4	TRBJ1-2	.	TGTGCCAGCAGTTATCGGGTGGAGTATGGCTACACCTTC	CASSYRVEYGYTF
14	TRBD2	TRBV6-6	TRBJ2-5	many	TGTGCCAGCAGTCTCATAGCGGGAGCGGAGACCCAGTACTTC	CASSLIAGAETQYF
13	.	TRBV20-1	TRBJ2-7	.	TGCAGTGCCGCGACAAGGGCAACCTACGAGCAGTACTTC	CSAATRATYEQYF
16	TRBD2	TRBV28	TRBJ2-5	.	TGTGCCAGCAGTCCCCGACTAGCGGGGTACCAAGAGACCCAGTACTTC	CASSPRLAGYQETQYF
15	.	TRBV3-1	TRBJ2-1	few	TGTGCCAGCAGACACGGACACGGGACGTACAATGAGCAGTTCTTC	CASRHGHGTYNEQFF
14	TRBD1	TRBV20-1	TRBJ2-4	.	TGCAGTGCTAGGGGTGGGACAGCCCAAAACATTCAGTACTTC	CSARGGTAQNIQYF
14	.	TRBV10-3	TRBJ2-7	few	TGTGCCATCAGTGAGTCTTCCGAGCGAGACGAGCAGTACTTC	CAISESSERDEQYF
16	TRBD2	TRBV19	TRBJ2-2	.	TGTGCCAGTAGTATCCGGGCGGGAGGGCCAGTCGGGGAGCTGTTTTTT	CASSIRAGGPVGELFF
15	.	TRBV6-5	TRBJ1-4	.	TGTGCCAGCGGCAGGACGTTAAGGTCTAATGAAAAACTGTTTTTT	CASGRTLRSNEKLFF
15	.	TRBV5-4	TRBJ2-2	.	TGTGCCAGCAGCTTGGGCGGGATCAGCACCGGGGAGCTGTTTTTT	CASSLGGISTGELFF
12	.	TRBV6-2/TRBV6-3	TRBJ1-2	many	TGTGCCAGCAGTGGCCGGAACTATGGCTACACCTTC	CASSGRNYGYTF